A selection of T cell receptor beta chains follows, all from one sample in a study of Graves' ophthalmopathy and Graves' hyperthyroidism. TCRdb re-analysed the multiplex PCR reads in MiXCR, keeping a single row per CDR3 protein. In the table there are about 400,000 distinct CDR3 sequences, around 17% of which are singletons. The sequencing sample was made of peripheral blood. These receptors all come from a woman aged 18-29 years with Graves' ophthalmopathy. The CDR3 runs from the conserved cysteine through the conserved F or W. The D gene is left open where the match is weak. Expanded clones get a size class; other rows say once, few or many, or leave the size out.

TRBJ2-7,many,.,TRBV6-2/TRBV6-3,CASRKGPSHFF,TGTGCCAGCAGGAAGGGACCGAGCCACTTCTTC
TRBJ1-5,many,.,TRBV7-2,CASSLGSGANQPQHF,TGTGCCAGCAGCTTAGGGTCAGGGGCAAATCAGCCCCAGCATTTT
TRBJ1-5,many,.,TRBV6-2/TRBV6-3,CASSYSGPVQPQHF,TGTGCCAGCAGTTACTCCGGACCAGTTCAGCCCCAGCATTTT
TRBJ2-7,few,.,TRBV6-1,CASTRNRYYEQYF,TGTGCCAGCACCCGGAACAGGTACTACGAGCAGTACTTC
TRBJ1-5,many,.,TRBV6-2/TRBV6-3,CASSYRDPRQPQHF,TGTGCCAGCAGTTACCGGGACCCTCGTCAGCCCCAGCATTTT
TRBJ1-1,.,.,TRBV28,CASSWPDRYTEAFF,TGTGCCAGCAGTTGGCCAGACAGGTACACTGAAGCTTTCTTT
TRBJ2-2,many,TRBD2,TRBV20-1,CSARGILAGGELFF,TGCAGTGCTAGAGGGATCCTAGCGGGCGGGGAGCTGTTTTTT
TRBJ1-1,many,.,TRBV6-5,CASTPLDGTEAFF,TGTGCCAGCACCCCATTGGATGGTACTGAAGCTTTCTTT
TRBJ1-3,many,.,TRBV6-5,CASSYAASPSGNTIYF,TGTGCCAGCAGTTACGCGGCGAGCCCCTCTGGAAACACCATATATTTT
TRBJ2-1,many,TRBD1,TRBV27,CASNHADRGDEQFF,TGTGCCAGCAACCATGCAGACAGGGGCGATGAGCAGTTCTTC
TRBJ1-6,many,.,TRBV27,CASTTLGVYNSPLHF,TGTGCCAGCACCACACTCGGGGTTTATAATTCACCCCTCCACTTT
TRBJ1-2,.,.,TRBV30,CAWREGAGYTF,TGTGCCTGGAGGGAAGGGGCTGGCTACACCTTC
TRBJ2-2,few,.,TRBV6-1,CASFPGTGELFF,TGTGCCTCCTTTCCGGGGACCGGGGAGCTGTTTTTT
TRBJ2-7,many,TRBD1,TRBV5-1,CASSWGTGWEQYF,TGCGCCAGCAGCTGGGGGACAGGGTGGGAGCAGTACTTC
TRBJ1-6,many,.,TRBV20-1,CSARDFLSSYNSPLHF,TGCAGTGCTAGGGACTTTTTGAGCTCCTATAATTCACCCCTCCACTTT
TRBJ2-5,.,.,TRBV20-1,CSAVGSQETQYF,TGCAGTGCGGTCGGGTCCCAAGAGACCCAGTACTTC
TRBJ1-5,many,.,TRBV7-2,CASSAQGQPQHF,TGTGCCAGCAGCGCGCAGGGTCAGCCCCAGCATTTT
TRBJ2-5,.,.,TRBV27,CASSAPQGGVETQYF,TGTGCCAGCAGTGCGCCGCAGGGTGGAGTTGAGACCCAGTACTTC
TRBJ2-7,many,TRBD1,TRBV6-2/TRBV6-3,CASSYEFDRVVEQYF,TGTGCCAGCAGTTACGAATTCGACAGGGTCGTGGAGCAGTACTTC
TRBJ1-2,many,TRBD1,TRBV6-2/TRBV6-3,CASSPGTAGYTF,TGTGCCAGCAGCCCCGGGACAGCCGGCTACACCTTC
TRBJ1-2,.,TRBD1,TRBV7-6,CASSAWTGYGYTF,TGTGCCAGCAGCGCTTGGACAGGGTATGGCTACACCTTC
TRBJ1-1,many,.,TRBV29-1,CSVEDGGFTEAFF,TGCAGCGTTGAAGATGGGGGGTTCACTGAAGCTTTCTTT
TRBJ2-7,many,.,TRBV6-2/TRBV6-3,CASKTMIGVFRVYEQYF,TGTGCCAGCAAAACGATGATCGGCGTCTTCCGCGTCTACGAGCAGTACTTC
TRBJ2-5,many,.,TRBV12-3/TRBV12-4,CASTEGGRETQYF,TGTGCCAGCACTGAGGGGGGCAGGGAGACCCAGTACTTC
TRBJ1-1,many,.,TRBV4-3,CASSQDSAGVNTEAFF,TGCGCCAGCAGCCAAGACTCGGCAGGGGTGAACACTGAAGCTTTCTTT
TRBJ2-7,many,.,TRBV6-6,CASSYDRVDEQYF,TGTGCCAGCAGCTATGACAGAGTGGACGAGCAGTACTTC
TRBJ2-5,few,TRBD1,TRBV11-2,CASSLGGTGFEGGETQYF,TGTGCCAGCAGCTTAGGAGGGACAGGGTTTGAAGGGGGAGAGACCCAGTACTTC
TRBJ1-2,many,.,TRBV12-3/TRBV12-4,CASSLGPGFGYGYTF,TGTGCCAGCAGTTTAGGGCCGGGGTTTGGCTATGGCTACACCTTC
TRBJ1-1,once,.,TRBV6-2/TRBV6-3,CASSTSAGGNTEAFF,.
TRBJ2-5,many,.,TRBV29-1,CSVEVGTVGETQYF,TGCAGCGTTGAAGTAGGAACGGTGGGGGAGACCCAGTACTTC
TRBJ2-7,once,TRBD1,TRBV6-1,CASSGGSSSYEQYF,TGTGCCAGCTCAGGGGGCAGTAGCTCCTACGAGCAGTACTTC
TRBJ1-3,many,TRBD1,TRBV12-3/TRBV12-4,CASSPTGQRSGNTIYF,TGTGCCAGCAGTCCGACGGGACAGCGATCTGGAAACACCATATATTTT
TRBJ2-5,many,.,TRBV28,CASSSADQLQETQYF,TGTGCCAGCAGTTCAGCCGATCAGTTACAAGAGACCCAGTACTTC